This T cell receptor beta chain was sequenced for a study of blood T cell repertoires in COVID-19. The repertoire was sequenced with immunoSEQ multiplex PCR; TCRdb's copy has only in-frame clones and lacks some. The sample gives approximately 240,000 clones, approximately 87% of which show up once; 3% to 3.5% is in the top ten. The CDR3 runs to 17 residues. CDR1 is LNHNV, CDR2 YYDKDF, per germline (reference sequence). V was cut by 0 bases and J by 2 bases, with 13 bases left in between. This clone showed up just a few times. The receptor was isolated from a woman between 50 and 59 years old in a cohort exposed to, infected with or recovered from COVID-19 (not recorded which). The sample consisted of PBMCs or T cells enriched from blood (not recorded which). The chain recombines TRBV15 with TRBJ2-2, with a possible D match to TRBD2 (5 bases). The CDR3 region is CATSRDFGRGNTGELFF. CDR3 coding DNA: TGTGCCACCAGCAGAGACTTCGGTCGGGGTAACACCGGGGAGCTGTTTTTT.